A single sample gave rise to the 14 T cell receptor beta chains below, sequenced in a study of tissue T cells after allogeneic stem cell transplantation. TCRdb keeps only in-frame clones here, not all; method: immunoSEQ multiplex PCR. Seen here are about 26,000 clones, roughly 89% observed once, and the top ten hold roughly 2%. The source was blood, collected before transplantation. Every receptor here comes from a male donor at least 60 years old who later had graft-versus-host disease after an allogeneic stem cell transplant.

V gene TRBV19 combines with J gene TRBJ1-5; the D is unclear. There are 12 residues in the CDR3. Germline CDR1 LNHDA, CDR2 SQIVND (reference sequence). Trimming stripped 1 base from V and 6 bases from J, with 4 bases between. Here the CDR3 DNA reads TGTGCCAGTAGTATAGGAGTTCAGCCCCAGCATTTT. Translation: CASSIGVQPQHF.

The V gene is TRBV29-1, the J gene TRBJ2-7, with 9 bases matching TRBD1. J was trimmed by 3 bases and V by 6 bases; bases with no gene match: 3. CDR1 SQVTM and CDR2 ANQGSEA come from the germline V gene. The length of the CDR3 is 12 residues. CDR3 protein: CSVGQGNYEQYF. The CDR3 bases are TGCAGCGTGGGACAGGGAAACTACGAGCAGTACTTC.

The chain uses TRBV24-1 and TRBJ1-4, with 7 positions matching TRBD1. The CDR3 contains 15 residues. With V trimmed by 3 bases and J by 7 bases, 7 bases remained unmatched. The germline V gene encodes CDR1 KGHDR and CDR2 SFDVKD. The CDR3 DNA is TGTGCCACCAGTGATCCGCGAGGGGGCGTTGAAAAACTGTTTTTT. Translation: CATSDPRGGVEKLFF.

This clone was seen a single time. The rearrangement uses TRBV14 and TRBJ2-1; 12 bases align to TRBD2. V dropped 4 bases and J dropped 5; count of bases not matched to a gene: 9. Germline CDR1 reads SGHDN; CDR2 reads FVKESK. This CDR3 region has 17 residues. As DNA, the CDR3 is TGTGCCAGCAGCCCCCCGCCCGGGACTAGCGGGCACAATGAGCAGTTCTTC. Amino acid sequence: CASSPPPGTSGHNEQFF.

J is TRBJ1-4 and V is TRBV3-1 (or the pseudogene TRBV3-2); a possible D gene is TRBD1 (6 bases). CDR1 LGHDT and CDR2 YNNKEL come from the germline V gene (reference sequence). V was clipped by 1 base and J by 1 base, with 13 bases between them. The length of the CDR3 is 17 residues. The CDR3 spells CASSQVGTPKTNEKLFF. As DNA, the CDR3 is TGTGCCAGCAGCCAAGTGGGGACACCAAAAACTAATGAAAAACTGTTTTTT.

This clone was detected only once. This chain uses TRBV7-9 with TRBJ2-3, with no clear D. The germline V and J ends were trimmed by 4 bases and 2 bases, with 10 bases remaining between them. Per germline, CDR1 SEHNR and CDR2 FQNEAQ (reference sequence). The CDR3 length is 14 residues. The CDR3 is CASSSIRSTDTQYF. The CDR3 DNA follows: TGTGCCAGCAGCTCTATTAGGTCCACAGATACGCAGTATTTT.

This clone was found once. The chain joins TRBV5-5 to TRBJ1-1; the match to TRBD1 covers 7 bases. The CDR3 totals 14 residues. The junction had 3 bases not matched to a gene; V was cut back by 2 bases and J by 2 bases. Looked up from germline, CDR1 is SGHKS and CDR2 is YYEKEE (reference sequence). The CDR3 spells CASSLDRANTEAFF. The CDR3, as DNA: TGTGCCAGCAGCTTAGACAGGGCCAACACTGAAGCTTTCTTT.

The chain joins TRBV7-9 to TRBJ2-5; 10 bases line up with TRBD2. CDR1 and CDR2 (germline): SEHNR, FQNEAQ (reference sequence). V was clipped by 0 bases and J by 1 base; unmatched bases: 8. The CDR3 consists of 18 residues. The CDR3 spells CASSLAADSGRIQETQYF. CDR3 DNA sequence: TGTGCCAGCAGCTTAGCTGCGGATAGCGGGAGGATCCAAGAGACCCAGTACTTC.

This clone has just one count. This chain connects TRBV3-1 (or the pseudogene TRBV3-2) to TRBJ2-5; 7 bases agree with TRBD1. CDR3 length: 15 residues. The trim removed 2 bases at V and 5 bases at J, leaving 8 bases unmatched. Germline CDR1 reads LGHDT; CDR2 reads YNNKEL (reference sequence). CDR3 region: CASSQRPVQGETQYF. Here the CDR3 DNA reads TGTGCCAGCAGCCAACGGCCGGTACAGGGGGAGACCCAGTACTTC.

The CDR3 here is CASSFGVGTDTQYF. CDR3 nucleotide sequence: TGTGCCAGCAGCTTCGGTGTGGGCACAGATACGCAGTATTTT. The rearrangement joins TRBV11-1 to TRBJ2-3, with no clear D. The CDR3 is 14 residues long. The germline V and J ends were trimmed by 3 bases and 1 base, with 8 bases remaining between them. Germline lookup yields CDR1 SGHAT and CDR2 FQDESV (reference sequence).

The V and J genes are TRBV19 and TRBJ2-2, with D tentatively TRBD1 (5 bases). V was shortened by 10 bases and J by 9 bases, with 18 bases between the two germline ends. This CDR3 is built from 13 residues. Germline V gene lookup returns CDR1 LNHDA and CDR2 SQIVND (reference sequence). The CDR3 DNA reads TGTGCCACCCGTGGGGCGGCCGAGAGGGAGCTGTTTTTT. The encoded protein is CATRGAAERELFF.

The chain carries TRBV19 and TRBJ1-1; no reliable D call. The CDR3 contains 13 residues. The V end was cut by 0 bases, the J end by 9 bases, with 11 bases between. Per the germline V gene, CDR1 is LNHDA and CDR2 is SQIVND (reference sequence). The CDR3 spells CASSIERGRQAFF. The CDR3 DNA sequence: TGTGCCAGTAGTATAGAGAGAGGGCGCCAAGCTTTCTTT.

This clone has only a few counts. This chain links TRBV18 with TRBJ1-1; D is unclear. Trimming stripped 3 bases from V and 6 bases from J, with 11 bases between. Per the germline V gene, CDR1 is KGHSH and CDR2 is LQKENI. The CDR3 covers 13 residues. The CDR3 nucleotides are TGTGCCAGCTCACCGCAGGAGGAGGCTGAAGCTTTCTTT. As protein: CASSPQEEAEAFF. The full variable domain, completed using reference TRBV18 and TRBJ1-1, is NAGVMQNPRHLVRRRGQEARLRCSPMKGHSHVYWYRQLPEEGLKFMVYLQKENIIDESGMPKERFSAEFPKEGPSILRIQQVVRGDSAAYFCASSPQEEAEAFFGQGTRLTVV.

V gene TRBV2 combines with J gene TRBJ1-1; 8 nucleotides match TRBD1. After removal of 7 bases from V and 2 bases from J, the junction contained 6 bases not matched to a gene. The CDR3 consists of 14 residues. Germline V CDR1 and CDR2: SNHLY, FYNNEI. CDR3 residues: CASTTGTGNTEAFF. The DNA for the CDR3 is TGTGCCAGCACCACCGGGACAGGAAACACTGAAGCTTTCTTT.